Each of the 29 T cell receptor beta chains below was sequenced from the same sample in a study of identical twins. TCRdb independently ran MiXCR on the 5' RACE reads; one entry per CDR3 protein. The sample contains more than 400,000 distinct CDR3 sequences, 13% to 15% of which appear only once. Another study also made use of these data, one on yellow fever vaccine responses in identical twins.

Sequencing was performed on CD4+ T cells sorted from blood. The receptors derive from a woman in her late teens or twenties in good health.

This clonotype appeared a few times. V and J are TRBV27 and TRBJ2-5; 11 bases are shared with TRBD2. The CDR3 consists of 14 residues. CDR1 MNHEY and CDR2 SMNVEV come from the germline V gene (reference sequence). V lost 7 bases and J lost 7; bases outside the gene matches: 8. This CDR3 reads CASTKTSGTGTQYF. The CDR3 DNA is TGTGCCAGCACCAAGACTAGCGGGACTGGGACCCAGTACTTC.

V is TRBV2 and J is TRBJ2-2; 7 positions match TRBD1. This CDR3 spans 13 amino acids. Germline-derived CDR1 and CDR2 are SNHLY and FYNNEI. Trimming at V came to 10 bases and at J to 3 bases, leaving 5 bases not matched to a gene. The CDR3 loop is CATRDRYTGELFF. As DNA, the CDR3 is TGTGCCACCCGGGACAGATACACCGGGGAGCTGTTTTTT. Using reference TRBV2 and TRBJ2-2 for the parts outside the CDR3, the full variable domain is EPEVTQTPSHQVTQMGQEVILRCVPISNHLYFYWYRQILGQKVEFLVSFYNNEISEKSEIFDDQFSVERPDGSNFTLKIRSTKLEDSAMYFCATRDRYTGELFFGEGSRLTVL.

The rearrangement joins TRBV2 to TRBJ1-1, with D perhaps matching TRBD1 (5 bases). The length of the CDR3 is 14 residues. With 6 bases removed from V and 0 bases from J, the gap between germline ends came to 11 bases. The germline V gene has CDR1 SNHLY and CDR2 FYNNEI. CDR3 bases: TGTGCCAGCAGCAAGACAGAGATGAACACTGAAGCTTTCTTT. Translated, it gives CASSKTEMNTEAFF.

This clonotype was found a few times. The gene calls are TRBV4-1 and TRBJ1-4, with D uncertain. The germline V gene has CDR1 MGHRA and CDR2 YSYEKL. V was pared by 1 base and J by 7 bases, with 7 bases between. The CDR3 totals 13 residues. The CDR3 DNA is TGCGCCAGCAGCCAAGTTGTAGGTGAAAAACTGTTTTTT. This gives the protein CASSQVVGEKLFF.

This clonotype was seen a handful of times. CDR3 bases: TGCAGCGTTGTCTCCGCAGGGCCTAGCGGGAACAATGAGCAGTTCTTC. Amino acid sequence: CSVVSAGPSGNNEQFF. The chain is built from TRBV29-1 and TRBJ2-1; TRBD2 agrees at 9 bases. CDR1 is SQVTM and CDR2 is ANQGSEA in the germline V gene. This CDR3 is built from 16 residues. Unmatched junction bases numbered 12, after V lost 4 bases and J lost 5 bases.

This clonotype was observed a few times. The DNA for the CDR3 is TGCAGTGCAGATACCGGGCCGGCAGATACGCAGTATTTT. Amino acid sequence: CSADTGPADTQYF. This rearrangement joins TRBV20-1 to TRBJ2-3; no clear D gene. Per the germline V gene, CDR1 is DFQATT and CDR2 is SNEGSKA (reference sequence). Deletions cut 6 bases from V and 4 bases from J, with 14 bases between. The CDR3 is 13 residues long.

The chain couples TRBV24-1 to TRBJ2-2, with 7 bases lining up with TRBD1. Germline CDR1 reads KGHDR; CDR2 reads SFDVKD. The CDR3 covers 18 residues. V shed 4 bases, J shed 0 bases, and the junction held 10 bases outside the gene matches. The CDR3 coding sequence is TGTGCCACCAGTGAAAGACAGGGTGTCGTGGCGAACACCGGGGAGCTGTTTTTT. It translates to CATSERQGVVANTGELFF.

This clonotype was observed a handful of times. The chain couples TRBV5-4 to TRBJ2-2, with TRBD2 as a possible D gene (6 bases). Trimming took off 5 bases at V and 4 bases at J, with 21 bases between the two ends. The CDR3 is 17 residues long. Germline lookup yields CDR1 SGHNT and CDR2 YYREEE (reference sequence). The CDR3: CASSLEGGKWGTGELFF. CDR3 DNA: TGTGCCAGCAGTCTGGAGGGCGGGAAGTGGGGCACCGGGGAGCTGTTTTTT.

This chain uses TRBV11-2 with TRBJ2-3, with unresolved D. CDR1 is SGHAT, CDR2 FQNNGV, per germline. V was pared by 0 bases and J by 8 bases, with 18 bases between. The CDR3 length is 16 residues. In DNA form, the CDR3 reads TGTGCCAGCAGCTTAGAGATGGGCTGGGTTGACGGTACGCAGTATTTT. Its translation: CASSLEMGWVDGTQYF.

The rearrangement joins TRBV5-1 to TRBJ2-3, with TRBD2 matching over 14 bases. CDR3 size: 16 residues. Germline-derived CDR1 and CDR2 are SGHRS and YFSETQ. V gave up 5 bases and J gave up 0 bases; unmatched junction bases: 2. The CDR3 reads CASRRTSGGSTDTQYF. CDR3 bases: TGCGCCAGCAGAAGGACTAGCGGGGGGAGCACAGATACGCAGTATTTT.

The CDR3 reads CASSLTGTGATGELFF. CDR3 DNA: TGTGCCAGCAGCCTCACGGGGACAGGGGCAACCGGGGAGCTGTTTTTT. The chain recombines TRBV7-6 with TRBJ2-2, with 10 bases matching TRBD1. Germline trimming cut 5 bases from V and 5 bases from J; bases unmatched to any gene: 8. Germline V lookup: CDR1 SGHVS, CDR2 FNYEAQ. The CDR3 runs 16 residues.

The chain combines TRBV7-2 with TRBJ2-2; 12 nucleotides agree with TRBD2. The CDR3 has 17 residues. Germline V gene lookup returns CDR1 SGHTA and CDR2 FQGNSA. The V and J ends lost 5 bases and 5 bases, in that order; junction bases with no gene match: 9. CDR3 sequence (DNA): TGTGCCAGCAGCCCCCGTACACTAGCGGGAGGAACCGGGGAGCTGTTTTTT. Encoded protein: CASSPRTLAGGTGELFF.

In nucleotides, the CDR3 is TGTGCCAGCAGCACCGGACAGGCCACCCTCCACTTT. Protein product: CASSTGQATLHF. The V call is TRBV7-9, the J call TRBJ1-6, with 7 bases matching TRBD1. This CDR3 contains 12 residues. Trimming took 5 bases from V and 14 from J; bases not matched to a gene: 6. Germline V gene sequence: CDR1 SEHNR, CDR2 FQNEAQ (reference sequence).

Turning to this clonotype: This may arise from a read error, as a much more abundant clone is one base away. The genes are TRBV12-3 or TRBV12-4 and TRBJ1-5; a weak D match, TRBD1 (5 bases). Trimming took off 7 bases at V and 1 base at J, with 14 bases between the two ends. This CDR3 has 15 residues. CDR3 amino acids: CASTRGVASNQPQHF. CDR3 bases: TGTGCCAGCACCCGGGGGGTGGCGAGCAATCAGCCCCAGCATTTT.

The CDR3 here is CASSLATYLAAGTDTQYF. The CDR3 DNA reads as TGCGCCAGCAGCTTGGCGACTTATCTAGCCGCGGGCACAGATACGCAGTATTTT. V is TRBV5-1 and J is TRBJ2-3, with a possible D match to TRBD2 (5 bases). Germline CDR1 and CDR2: SGHRS and YFSETQ. The CDR3 sequence is 18 residues long. The V gene lost 0 bases and the J gene lost 1 base, with 18 bases spanning the gap.

In regard to this clonotype: Mismatch with germline at one junction end may stem from a read error. The chain carries TRBV7-3 and TRBJ2-2, with D unclear. The germline V gene has CDR1 SGHTA and CDR2 FQGTGA. This CDR3 contains 13 residues. The CDR3 DNA reads TGTGACAGCAGCTTATACGGCACCGGGGAGCTGTTTTTT. Protein product: CDSSLYGTGELFF.

V usage is TRBV12-3 or TRBV12-4 and J usage is TRBJ2-3, with 10 bases aligning to TRBD2. V lost 7 bases to trimming and J lost 6 bases; unmatched junction nucleotides: 10. This CDR3 has 15 amino acids. CDR3 loop: CASIPSGRSLDTQYF. CDR3 in DNA: TGTGCCAGCATACCTAGCGGGAGAAGCTTGGATACGCAGTATTTT.

This chain links TRBV3-1 with TRBJ2-5, with D hard to call. Trimming left V 1 base short and J 2 bases short, with 17 bases between. CDR1 and CDR2 from the germline V gene are LGHDT and YNNKEL (reference sequence). This CDR3 is built from 17 residues. CDR3 coding DNA: TGTGCCAGCAGCCAAGTGAGGATAAGTACTTCTCAAGAGACCCAGTACTTC. Translation gives CASSQVRISTSQETQYF.

This clonotype was detected a few times. The rearrangement links TRBV28 to TRBJ2-7; D remains ambiguous. V dropped 10 bases and J dropped 3 bases, with 13 bases sitting between them. The CDR3 extends over 12 amino acids. The germline gives CDR1 MDHEN, CDR2 SYDVKM. The CDR3 is CATQDKSYEQYV. CDR3 bases: TGTGCCACCCAAGACAAAAGCTACGAGCAGTACGTC.

This clonotype turned up a few times. One end of the junction is discordant with germline, which a read error may explain. The J gene is TRBJ2-3, the V gene TRBV20-1; D is undetermined. The germline V gene encodes CDR1 DFQATT and CDR2 SNEGSKA (reference sequence). This CDR3 contains 12 residues. CDR3 bases: TGCAGTGCTAAGTGTGCCACAGATACGCAGTGTTTT. Encoded protein: CSAKCATDTQCF.

The chain joins TRBV9 to TRBJ2-1; a possible D gene is TRBD1 (5 bases). The CDR3 totals 16 residues. V was trimmed by 3 bases and J by 4 bases, leaving 17 bases between them. Germline CDR1 and CDR2: SGDLS and YYNGEE. The CDR3 nucleotides read TGTGCCAGCAGCGGAGGAGATGGGGCGTTTTACAATGAGCAGTTCTTC. Protein sequence: CASSGGDGAFYNEQFF.

The V and J genes are TRBV20-1 and TRBJ2-3; 9 nucleotides line up with TRBD2. From germline, CDR1 is DFQATT and CDR2 SNEGSKA (reference sequence). This CDR3 is 16 amino acids long. Trimming took 0 bases from V and 2 from J; bases not matched to a gene: 6. CDR3: CSARDELAGTTDTQYF. The CDR3 bases are TGCAGTGCTAGAGATGAACTAGCGGGTACCACAGATACGCAGTATTTT.

The chain uses TRBV14 and TRBJ2-1, with D possibly TRBD2 on 6 matching bases. Germline loops: CDR1 SGHDN, CDR2 FVKESK. The CDR3 runs to 15 residues. The V end lost 1 base, the J end lost 3 bases, and 10 bases lay between the germline ends. The CDR3 sequence: CASSQGDFFYNEQFF. The CDR3 nucleotides read TGTGCCAGCAGCCAAGGGGACTTCTTCTACAATGAGCAGTTCTTC. Combining the CDR3 with reference TRBV14 and TRBJ2-1 gives the whole variable domain EAGVTQFPSHSVIEKGQTVTLRCDPISGHDNLYWYRRVMGKEIKFLLHFVKESKQDESGMPNNRFLAERTGGTYSTLKVQPAELEDSGVYFCASSQGDFFYNEQFFGPGTRLTVL.

As for this clonotype: The junction departs from the called germline gene at one end, perhaps through a read error. The chain is built from TRBV2 and TRBJ1-5; no clear D. CDR1 is SNHLY and CDR2 is FYNNEI in the germline V gene. The CDR3 consists of 16 residues. CDR3 in DNA: TGTGCCAGCAGGGAAGATCCCCTCATGAGCAATCAGCCCCAGCATTTT. Its protein is CASREDPLMSNQPQHF.

This clonotype was seen more than once but under ten times. The CDR3 is CASRDRKEYV. In DNA form, the CDR3 reads TGTGCCAGCAGGGACAGAAAGGAGTACGTC. The chain combines TRBV28 with TRBJ2-7, with a weak D call TRBD1 (6 bases). The CDR3 extends over 10 amino acids. Germline V gene sequence: CDR1 MDHEN, CDR2 SYDVKM. The V and J ends lost 6 bases and 11 bases respectively, with 11 bases between them.

The chain uses TRBV20-1 and TRBJ2-3; no clear D gene. V shed 0 bases and J shed 0 bases, with 16 bases lying between them. This CDR3 has 17 residues. Germline loops: CDR1 DFQATT, CDR2 SNEGSKA (reference sequence). The CDR3 here is CSARDLIARTSTDTQYF. The CDR3 bases are TGCAGTGCTAGAGATCTGATAGCACGAACGAGCACAGATACGCAGTATTTT.

This clonotype was found a few times. V usage is TRBV6-1 and J usage is TRBJ2-1, with TRBD1 matching 10 bases. Unmatched junction bases numbered 2, after V lost 6 bases and J lost 3 bases. Germline CDR1 MNHNS, CDR2 SASEGT. This CDR3 has 14 amino acids. CDR3 DNA sequence: TGTGCCAGCAGGGACAGGGGGATCTACAATGAGCAGTTCTTC. It yields the protein CASRDRGIYNEQFF.

This clonotype showed up just a few times. The chain recombines TRBV4-2 with TRBJ2-3; D is undetermined. CDR3 length: 16 residues. Germline-derived CDR1 and CDR2 are LGHNA and YNFKEQ. V was trimmed by 1 base and J by 1 base, leaving 12 bases between them. CDR3 residues: CASSQAGVWGTDTQYF. The CDR3 DNA follows: TGTGCCAGCAGCCAAGCTGGGGTTTGGGGCACAGATACGCAGTATTTT.

This chain connects TRBV25-1 to TRBJ1-4; TRBD1 is a possible D gene (5 bases). Germline V gene lookup returns CDR1 MGHDK and CDR2 SYGVNS. Between the trimmed V and J ends, which lost 2 bases and 10 bases, there was a span of 17 bases. The CDR3 loop spans 15 amino acids. CDR3 nucleotides: TGTGCCAGCAGTGAAACCGGGACTACACGGGGAAAACTGTTTTTT. Translation: CASSETGTTRGKLFF. Full variable domain (remainder filled in from reference TRBV25-1 and TRBJ1-4): EADIYQTPRYLVIGTGKKITLECSQTMGHDKMYWYQQDPGMELHLIHYSYGVNSTEKGDLSSESTVSRIRTEHFPLTLESARPSHTSQYLCASSETGTTRGKLFFGSGTQLSVL.